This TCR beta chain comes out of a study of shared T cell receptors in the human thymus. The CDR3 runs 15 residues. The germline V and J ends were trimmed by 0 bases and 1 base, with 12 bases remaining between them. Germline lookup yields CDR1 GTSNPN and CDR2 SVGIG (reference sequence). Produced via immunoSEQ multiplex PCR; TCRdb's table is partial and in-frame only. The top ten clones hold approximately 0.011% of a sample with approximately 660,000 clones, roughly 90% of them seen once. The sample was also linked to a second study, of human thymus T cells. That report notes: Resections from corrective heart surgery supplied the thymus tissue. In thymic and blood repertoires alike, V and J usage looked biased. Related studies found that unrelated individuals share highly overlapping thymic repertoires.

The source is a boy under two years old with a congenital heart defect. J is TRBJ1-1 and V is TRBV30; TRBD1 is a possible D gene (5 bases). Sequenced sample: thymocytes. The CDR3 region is CAWSVLVDTNTEAFF. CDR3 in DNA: TGTGCCTGGAGTGTATTGGTGGACACGAACACTGAAGCTTTCTTT.